One and the same sample provided the 19 T cell receptor beta chains below, sequenced in a study of response to subunit inactivated influenza vaccine. TCRdb analysed the RT-PCR reads with MiXCR anew, one entry per CDR3 protein. The sample gives hundreds of thousands of distinct CDR3 sequences, less than 8% of which show up once; around 13% is in the top ten. Specimen: PBMCs from blood, collected less than 30 months after vaccination. These receptors were collected from a man between 50 and 70 years old who received an inactivated influenza vaccine.

The chain links TRBV9 to TRBJ2-2; 10 positions agree with TRBD2. The V gene's germline CDR1 is SGDLS and CDR2 YYNGEE. CDR3 length equals 14 residues. V trimming: 4 bases; J trimming: 6 bases; junction bases outside the gene matches: 3. The CDR3 loop reads CASSPGTSAGELFF. The CDR3 coding sequence is TGTGCCAGCAGCCCCGGGACTAGCGCCGGGGAGCTGTTTTTT. Full variable domain (rest looked up from reference TRBV9 and TRBJ2-2): DSGVTQTPKHLITATGQRVTLRCSPRSGDLSVYWYQQSLDQGLQFLIQYYNGEERAKGNILERFSAQQFPDLHSELNLSSLELGDSALYFCASSPGTSAGELFFGEGSRLTVL.

In its sample, this clonotype was seen a few times. The rearrangement links TRBV7-2 to TRBJ2-7; either TRBD1 or TRBD2 may fit D (6 bases each). The CDR3 extends over 15 amino acids. Germline V lookup: CDR1 SGHTA, CDR2 FQGNSA. Trimming took 1 base from V and 2 from J, leaving 12 bases between them. CDR3 DNA sequence: TGTGCCAGCAGCTTAGATCCGGGGGCGACCTACGAGCAGTACTTC. Its protein is CASSLDPGATYEQYF.

This clonotype was counted once. A read error may explain this, as a much larger clone is one base away. V is TRBV12-3 or TRBV12-4 and J is TRBJ2-7; TRBD1 matches at 7 bases. Germline trimming cut 4 bases from V and 5 bases from J; bases unmatched to any gene: 5. The CDR3 loop spans 13 amino acids. The CDR3 nucleotides read TGTGCCAGCAGTTCGGGACAGTTCGACGAGCAGTACTTC. This encodes CASSSGQFDEQYF.

V usage is TRBV5-5 and J usage is TRBJ2-1; 7 positions match TRBD1. Germline trimming cut 5 bases from V and 5 bases from J; bases unmatched to any gene: 7. The CDR3 extends over 14 amino acids. Germline lookup yields CDR1 SGHKS and CDR2 YYEKEE (reference sequence). This CDR3 is CASRNEGAHNEQFF. The CDR3 region has the DNA TGTGCCAGCAGGAATGAGGGGGCCCACAATGAGCAGTTCTTC.

This chain connects TRBV6-5 to TRBJ2-2, with TRBD2 matching over 13 bases. Unmatched junction bases numbered 8, after V lost 1 base and J lost 6 bases. CDR1 is MNHEY, CDR2 SVGAGI, per germline. The CDR3 has 18 residues. DNA of the CDR3: TGTGCCAGCAGTTACTTAAGCGGACTAGCGGGGGTCCCCGGGGAGCTGTTTTTT. This codes for CASSYLSGLAGVPGELFF.

This clonotype was seen ten or more times. V usage is TRBV11-1 and J usage is TRBJ2-7; D is ambiguous. Trimming removed 1 base from V and 0 bases from J, with 19 bases in between. This CDR3 region has 18 residues. Germline lookup yields CDR1 SGHAT and CDR2 FQDESV (reference sequence). The CDR3 sequence is CASSLVENQLGNSYEQYF. CDR3 in DNA: TGTGCCAGCAGCTTAGTCGAGAATCAATTGGGTAACTCCTACGAGCAGTACTTC.

This clonotype was observed at least ten times. This chain uses TRBV13 with TRBJ2-7; a possible D gene is TRBD1 (6 bases). Germline V CDR1 and CDR2: PRHDT, FYEKMQ (reference sequence). The V end was cut by 0 bases, the J end by 2 bases, with 11 bases between. The length of the CDR3 is 15 residues. The CDR3 spells CASSLGRDNPYEQYF. As DNA, the CDR3 is TGTGCCAGCAGCTTAGGCCGGGACAATCCCTACGAGCAGTACTTC.

The V gene is TRBV20-1, the J gene TRBJ2-4; no definite D call. Germline V gene data show CDR1 as DFQATT and CDR2 as SNEGSKA (reference sequence). The ends were cut back, 5 bases at V and 8 bases at J, with 10 bases in the middle. This CDR3 comprises 11 residues. CDR3 loop: CSAHLKDIQYF. For the CDR3, the DNA is TGCAGTGCTCACCTCAAGGACATTCAGTACTTC.

The genes are TRBV20-1 and TRBJ2-7; no clear D gene. Germline CDR1 DFQATT, CDR2 SNEGSKA (reference sequence). CDR3 size: 12 residues. The V gene lost 1 base and the J gene lost 6 bases, with 10 bases spanning the gap. CDR3 loop: CSARVGSREQYF. DNA for the CDR3: TGCAGTGCTAGAGTTGGCTCACGCGAGCAGTACTTC.

This clonotype was counted at least ten times. CDR3 bases: TGTGCCAGCAGTTACATGGGGGGGCGCACTGAAGCTTTCTTT. Translating it yields CASSYMGGRTEAFF. The rearrangement joins TRBV6-5 to TRBJ1-1; possibly TRBD1 for D (6 bases). The CDR3 runs 14 residues. The V gene's germline CDR1 is MNHEY and CDR2 SVGAGI. Trimming cost V 2 bases and J 4 bases, with 11 bases left between them.

The rearrangement uses TRBV7-3 and TRBJ2-2; tentative D call: TRBD1 (6 bases). CDR3 length: 16 amino acids. Germline CDR1 is SGHTA and CDR2 is FQGTGA. V lost 2 bases to trimming and J lost 4 bases, with 14 bases between them. CDR3 DNA sequence: TGTGCCAGCAGCTTATCGGGCACAGGGAGCACCGGGGAGCTGTTTTTT. Protein product: CASSLSGTGSTGELFF.

This clonotype has more than one count but fewer than ten. This chain links TRBV20-1 with TRBJ2-4; the D gene is possibly TRBD2 (5 bases). CDR1 is DFQATT and CDR2 is SNEGSKA in the germline V gene (reference sequence). CDR3 length: 13 amino acids. Trimming took 3 bases from V and 1 from J, leaving 7 bases between them. The CDR3 protein is CSASGEAKNIQYF. CDR3 nucleotides: TGCAGTGCTAGCGGGGAGGCCAAAAACATTCAGTACTTC.

J is TRBJ2-3 and V is TRBV18; possible D gene TRBD2, 6 bases. Trimming removed 3 bases at V and 4 bases at J, with 14 bases between. Germline-derived CDR1 and CDR2 are KGHSH and LQKENI. The CDR3 has 15 residues. The CDR3 coding sequence is TGTGCCAGCTCACCGAGCGGGCCCCCTCCAGATACGCAGTATTTT. Amino acids: CASSPSGPPPDTQYF.

This clonotype was observed a few times. The chain combines TRBV20-1 with TRBJ1-3, with D possibly matching TRBD1 (5 bases). V shed 5 bases and J shed 0 bases, with 17 bases lying between them. The germline CDR1 and CDR2 sequences are DFQATT and SNEGSKA (reference sequence). There are 16 residues in the CDR3. The CDR3 nucleotides read TGCAGTGCTCCTTATTCCGGGACGGGCTCTGGAAACACCATATATTTT. Translation: CSAPYSGTGSGNTIYF.

This clonotype was counted only a few times. The rearrangement joins TRBV12-3 or TRBV12-4 to TRBJ1-4; D gene uncertain. The CDR3 extends over 14 amino acids. V lost 3 bases to trimming and J lost 5 bases, with 10 bases between them. The chain's CDR3 is CASSFLRRNEKLFF. CDR3 bases: TGTGCCAGCAGTTTTCTCCGACGGAATGAAAAACTGTTTTTT.

The chain uses TRBV4-3 and TRBJ2-1, with 9 positions matching TRBD2. This CDR3 has 15 amino acids. Germline assignment: CDR1 LGHNA and CDR2 YSLEER. The V segment lost 4 bases and the J segment 6 bases; nucleotides outside the gene matches: 7. The CDR3 nucleotides read TGCGCCAGCAGCCGACTAGCGGACCCTGGCAATGAGCAGTTCTTC. Translation gives CASSRLADPGNEQFF.

This clonotype was detected many times. V and J are TRBV4-3 and TRBJ2-5; unclear D gene. V was cut by 2 bases and J by 4 bases, with 8 bases left in between. The CDR3 covers 13 residues. Germline V CDR1 and CDR2: LGHNA, YSLEER. The CDR3, as DNA: TGCGCCAGCAGCCAAAATCCGGGAGAGACCCAGTACTTC. Its protein product is CASSQNPGETQYF.

This clonotype occurred a few times. The chain links TRBV20-1 to TRBJ1-2, with 10 bases fitting TRBD1. The CDR3 has 14 amino acids. CDR1 and CDR2 (germline): DFQATT, SNEGSKA (reference sequence). V dropped 6 bases and J dropped 4; count of bases not matched to a gene: 8. The CDR3, as DNA: TGCAGTGCCGGTACGGGACAGGGGACCTATGGCTACACCTTC. This translates into CSAGTGQGTYGYTF.

This clonotype was seen a few times. The chain links TRBV18 to TRBJ2-7; 7 bases align to TRBD2. The CDR3 runs 15 residues. Germline loops: CDR1 KGHSH, CDR2 LQKENI. With 3 bases clipped from V and 5 bases from J, the junction kept 10 bases outside the gene matches. In DNA, the CDR3 is TGTGCCAGCTCACCCAGGGCGGGAGTAATCCACGAGCAGTACTTC. It translates to CASSPRAGVIHEQYF.